The source of this T cell receptor beta chain is a study of blood T cell repertoires in COVID-19. At the level of the study: T cells, B-cell-depleted T cells, or PBMCs supplied cDNA or gDNA.

This CDR3 comprises 11 residues. The germline V and J ends were trimmed by 5 bases and 4 bases, with 5 bases remaining between them. The germline V gene encodes CDR1 SGHRS and CDR2 YFSETQ. Participants were placed into cohorts based on the clinical history they reported. Among Cohort 3 donors, those recovered had two negative PCRs, clearance, or symptom resolution. The protocol was immunoSEQ multiplex PCR, while the TCRdb copy is restricted to in-frame clones and leaves out a portion. The data show about 300,000 clones, around 86% seen once. The rearrangement joins TRBV5-1 to TRBJ2-3; possibly TRBD2 for D (5 bases). Specimen: PBMCs or T cells enriched from blood (not recorded which). The receptor's source is a woman between 18 and 30 years old who had recovered from COVID-19. CDR3 in amino acids: CASRDSDTQYF. The DNA of the CDR3 is TGCGCCAGCAGGGACTCAGATACGCAGTATTTT.